What follows are 11 T cell receptor beta chains derived from one specimen sequenced in a study of cytomegalovirus exposure and HLA in healthy donors. In the PCR, 60 Vbeta and 13 Jbeta primers were used. Assay: immunoSEQ multiplex PCR; the TCRdb copy retains only in-frame clones and omits some. The sample consists of 90,000 to 120,000 clones, around 72% of them appearing once. Sequences were obtained from PBMCs. These receptor sequences come from a middle-aged woman in good health and CMV-seropositive.

The chain links TRBV2 to TRBJ1-1; unclear D gene. Deletions cut 2 bases from V and 4 bases from J, with 8 bases between. This CDR3 is built from 13 residues. Per germline, CDR1 SNHLY and CDR2 FYNNEI. The CDR3 reads CASSELAATEAFF. CDR3 DNA sequence: TGTGCCAGCAGTGAATTGGCGGCCACTGAAGCTTTCTTT.

This rearrangement joins TRBV6-6 to TRBJ1-3; possible D gene TRBD1, 5 bases. Germline CDR1 reads MNHNY; CDR2 reads SVGAGI (reference sequence). The CDR3 contains 16 residues. Between the trimmed V and J ends, which lost 5 bases and 0 bases, there was a span of 14 bases. In DNA form, the CDR3 reads TGTGCCAGCAGTCCAAATCAGGGAAACTCTGGAAACACCATATATTTT. It translates to CASSPNQGNSGNTIYF.

The chain carries TRBV19 and TRBJ1-5, with 8 bases lining up with TRBD1. CDR1 LNHDA and CDR2 SQIVND come from the germline V gene (reference sequence). The CDR3 loop spans 16 amino acids. V was pared by 4 bases and J by 3 bases, with 8 bases of the junction left unmatched. The CDR3 DNA reads as TGTGCCAGTAGTACCAATGGACAGGGAGACAATCAGCCCCAGCATTTT. As protein: CASSTNGQGDNQPQHF.

This clone was observed a single time. This rearrangement joins TRBV2 to TRBJ2-1; 8 bases fit TRBD2. There are 16 residues in the CDR3. J gave up 5 bases and V 0 bases, and 6 bases lay outside the gene matches. CDR1 SNHLY and CDR2 FYNNEI come from the germline V gene. CDR3 region: CASSEAGGAINNEQFF. CDR3 bases: TGTGCCAGCAGTGAAGCCGGGGGGGCGATCAACAATGAGCAGTTCTTC. The whole variable domain, filled in from reference TRBV2 and TRBJ2-1, reads EPEVTQTPSHQVTQMGQEVILRCVPISNHLYFYWYRQILGQKVEFLVSFYNNEISEKSEIFDDQFSVERPDGSNFTLKIRSTKLEDSAMYFCASSEAGGAINNEQFFGPGTRLTVL.

This rearrangement joins TRBV7-3 to TRBJ2-2; no clear D. Germline CDR1 SGHTA, CDR2 FQGTGA. V was cut by 1 base and J by 3 bases, with 6 bases left in between. There are 14 residues in the CDR3. CDR3 nucleotides: TGTGCCAGCAGCTTAAGGCAGGACACCGGGGAGCTGTTTTTT. Protein sequence: CASSLRQDTGELFF.

The chain has TRBV19 and TRBJ2-1; D may be TRBD1 (6 bases). The CDR3 runs 15 residues. The germline V and J ends were trimmed by 3 bases and 6 bases, with 15 bases remaining between them. Germline CDR1 reads LNHDA; CDR2 reads SQIVND (reference sequence). CDR3 region: CASSIRGPLVNEQFF. The CDR3 nucleotides are TGTGCCAGTAGTATCAGGGGACCACTAGTCAATGAGCAGTTCTTC.

The V gene is TRBV7-6, the J gene TRBJ1-5; possibly TRBD1 for D (6 bases). CDR3 length: 15 residues. The germline gives CDR1 SGHVS, CDR2 FNYEAQ. Trimming took 1 base from V and 7 from J, leaving 14 bases between them. CDR3 in DNA: TGTGCCAGCAGCTTAGATGCAGGGGTAACCCAGCCCCAGCATTTT. As protein: CASSLDAGVTQPQHF.

The J gene is TRBJ1-5, the V gene TRBV6-1, with TRBD1 matching 8 bases. V lost 5 bases to trimming and J lost 6 bases; unmatched junction nucleotides: 6. Germline CDR1 is MNHNS and CDR2 is SASEGT. The CDR3 contains 14 residues. CDR3 protein: CASSSGGAGQPQHF. As DNA, the CDR3 is TGTGCCAGCAGTTCAGGGGGCGCGGGTCAGCCCCAGCATTTT.

The chain recombines TRBV6-1 with TRBJ2-7; tentatively, D is TRBD1 (6 bases). With 11 bases removed from V and 5 bases from J, the gap between germline ends came to 19 bases. This CDR3 is 13 amino acids long. The germline CDR1 and CDR2 sequences are MNHNS and SASEGT. CDR3 nucleotides: TGTGCCTCAGCGCTAAGGGGACAAGACGAGCAGTACTTC. Its protein product is CASALRGQDEQYF.

A few counts support this clone. J is TRBJ1-2 and V is TRBV6-5, with D possibly being TRBD1 (5 bases). The CDR3 extends over 16 amino acids. The V end lost 2 bases, the J end lost 5 bases, and 18 bases lay between the germline ends. Per the germline V gene, CDR1 is MNHEY and CDR2 is SVGAGI. The CDR3 spells CASSYGGGQVSYGYTF. Here the CDR3 DNA reads TGTGCCAGCAGTTACGGGGGAGGCCAAGTCAGTTATGGCTACACCTTC.

This rearrangement joins TRBV4-2 to TRBJ1-3; D may be TRBD1 (5 bases). The V end lost 0 bases, the J end lost 0 bases, and 9 bases lay between the germline ends. The germline gives CDR1 LGHNA, CDR2 YNFKEQ. The CDR3 sequence is 16 residues long. The CDR3 region is CASSQDADSSGNTIYF. As DNA, the CDR3 is TGTGCCAGCAGCCAAGATGCCGACAGCTCTGGAAACACCATATATTTT.